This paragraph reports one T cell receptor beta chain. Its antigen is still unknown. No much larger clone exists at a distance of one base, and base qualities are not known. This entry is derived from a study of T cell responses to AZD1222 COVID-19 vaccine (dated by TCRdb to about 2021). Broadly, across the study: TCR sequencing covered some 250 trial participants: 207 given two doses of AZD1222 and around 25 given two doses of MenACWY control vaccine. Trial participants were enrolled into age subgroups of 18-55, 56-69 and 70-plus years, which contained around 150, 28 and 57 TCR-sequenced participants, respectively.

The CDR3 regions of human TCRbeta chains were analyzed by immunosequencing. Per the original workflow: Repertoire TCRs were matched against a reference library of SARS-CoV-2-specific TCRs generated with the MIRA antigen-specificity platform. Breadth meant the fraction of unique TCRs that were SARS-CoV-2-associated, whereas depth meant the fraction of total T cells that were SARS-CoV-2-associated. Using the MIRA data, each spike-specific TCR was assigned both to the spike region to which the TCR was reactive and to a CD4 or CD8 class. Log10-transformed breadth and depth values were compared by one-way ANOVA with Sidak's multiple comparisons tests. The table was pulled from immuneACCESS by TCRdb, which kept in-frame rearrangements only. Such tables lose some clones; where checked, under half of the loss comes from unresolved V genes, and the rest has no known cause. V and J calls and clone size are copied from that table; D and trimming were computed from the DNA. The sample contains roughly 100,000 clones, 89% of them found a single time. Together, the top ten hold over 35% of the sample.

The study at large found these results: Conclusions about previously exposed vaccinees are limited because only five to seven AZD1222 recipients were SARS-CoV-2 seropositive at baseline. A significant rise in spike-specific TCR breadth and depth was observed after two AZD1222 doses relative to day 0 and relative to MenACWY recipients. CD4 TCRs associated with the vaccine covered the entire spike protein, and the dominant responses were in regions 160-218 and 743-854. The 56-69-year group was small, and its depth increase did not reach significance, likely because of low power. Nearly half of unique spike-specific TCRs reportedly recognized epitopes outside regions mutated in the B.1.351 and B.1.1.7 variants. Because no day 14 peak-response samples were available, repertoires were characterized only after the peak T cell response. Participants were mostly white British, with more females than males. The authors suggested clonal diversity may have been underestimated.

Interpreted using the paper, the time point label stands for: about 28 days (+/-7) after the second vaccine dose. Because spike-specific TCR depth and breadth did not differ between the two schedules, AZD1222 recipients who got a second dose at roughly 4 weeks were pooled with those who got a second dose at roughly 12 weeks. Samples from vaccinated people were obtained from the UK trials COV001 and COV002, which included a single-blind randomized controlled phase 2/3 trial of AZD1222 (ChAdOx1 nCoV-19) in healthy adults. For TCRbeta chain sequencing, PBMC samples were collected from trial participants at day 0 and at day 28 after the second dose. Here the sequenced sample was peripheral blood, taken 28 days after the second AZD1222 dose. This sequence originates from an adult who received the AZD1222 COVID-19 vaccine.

The nucleotide sequence is TGTGCCAGCAGCCCTAGTAGCGGGAGGGCCGGGGCGCAGTACTTC. This yields the protein CASSPSSGRAGAQYF. This sequence uses TRBV11-2 and TRBJ2-7; 11 bases in between match TRBD2. Based on the germline V gene, the CDR1 and CDR2 sequences are SGHAT and FQNNGV. For this chain, trimming is 5 bases at the V end and 9 bases at the J end, and the number of junction bases without a gene match is 12. Inclusive of the bounding cysteine and phenylalanine, the CDR3 is 15 residues long. The only DNA kept is the CDR3, 45 bases in frame from the first base.